These 17 T cell receptor beta chains originate from one sample sequenced in a study of T-cell reconstitution after alpha-beta-depleted transplantation in children. For TCRbeta, the library was prepared with unique molecular identifiers. TCRdb passed the PCR reads through MiXCR, listing each CDR3 protein once. The data contain roughly 120,000 distinct CDR3 sequences, 23% of them singletons. The input for sequencing was PBMCs, mostly from graft donor cells, taken 180 days after TCRalphabeta/CD19-depleted stem cell transplant. These receptors all stem from a male patient between 2 and 10 years old who had a stem cell transplant for chronic granulomatous disease, so the T cells may come from the graft donor.

The gene calls are TRBV7-7 and TRBJ2-3; TRBD2 matches at 8 bases. The V segment lost 1 base and the J segment 4 bases; nucleotides outside the gene matches: 7. CDR1 and CDR2 (germline): SSHAT, FNYEAQ (reference sequence). This CDR3 has 16 residues. CDR3 sequence reads: CASSLGPGGNADTQYF. The CDR3 DNA follows: TGTGCCAGCAGCTTAGGCCCGGGAGGGAACGCAGATACGCAGTATTTT.

V and J are TRBV29-1 and TRBJ2-3, with 11 bases aligning to TRBD2. Germline V gives CDR1 SQVTM, CDR2 ANQGSEA. The CDR3 totals 14 residues. With V trimmed by 4 bases and J by 3 bases, 3 bases remained unmatched. CDR3 bases: TGCAGCGTTGTGGGACTAGCGGCTACAGATACGCAGTATTTT. Its translation is CSVVGLAATDTQYF.

The V gene is TRBV5-1, the J gene TRBJ2-7; 10 bases align to TRBD2. The CDR3 is 16 amino acids. Germline CDR1 is SGHRS and CDR2 is YFSETQ. V shed 5 bases and J 2 bases; nucleotides not matched to a gene: 10. The chain's CDR3 is CASSWATSGTPYEQYF. The CDR3 DNA sequence: TGCGCCAGCAGTTGGGCCACTAGCGGGACCCCCTACGAGCAGTACTTC. The entire variable domain, with the rest obtained from reference TRBV5-1 and TRBJ2-7, is as follows: KAGVTQTPRYLIKTRGQQVTLSCSPISGHRSVSWYQQTPGQGLQFLFEYFSETQRNKGNFPGRFSGRQFSNSRSEMNVSTLELGDSALYLCASSWATSGTPYEQYFGPGTRLTVT.

The V call is TRBV5-4, the J call TRBJ2-3; D possibly corresponds to TRBD2 (6 bases). Trimming removed 0 bases at V and 4 bases at J, with 9 bases between. Germline V gene data show CDR1 as SGHNT and CDR2 as YYREEE (reference sequence). The CDR3 loop spans 14 amino acids. The CDR3 is CASSLEEGSDTQYF. In DNA, the CDR3 is TGTGCCAGCAGCTTGGAGGAGGGTTCAGATACGCAGTATTTT.

This clonotype appeared many times. The genes are TRBV28 and TRBJ2-1, with a possible D match to TRBD1 (6 bases). CDR3 length equals 16 residues. Trimming left V 6 bases short and J 0 bases short, with 15 bases between. The germline V gene encodes CDR1 MDHEN and CDR2 SYDVKM. CDR3 residues: CASSTPEGGSYNEQFF. The CDR3, as DNA: TGTGCCAGCAGCACCCCAGAAGGGGGCTCCTACAATGAGCAGTTCTTC. Together with reference TRBV28 and TRBJ2-1, the CDR3 gives the full variable domain: DVKVTQSSRYLVKRTGEKVFLECVQDMDHENMFWYRQDPGLGLRLIYFSYDVKMKEKGDIPEGYSVSREKKERFSLILESASTNQTSMYLCASSTPEGGSYNEQFFGPGTRLTVL.

This clonotype was observed a few times. The chain joins TRBV29-1 to TRBJ2-1; 12 bases map to TRBD2. The CDR3 covers 15 residues. Germline loops: CDR1 SQVTM, CDR2 ANQGSEA. The J segment lost 9 bases and the V segment lost 1 base, leaving 7 bases of the junction unmatched. DNA for the CDR3: TGCAGCGTTGAAGGACGGACTAGCGGGAAGATTGAGCAGTTCTTC. Its translation: CSVEGRTSGKIEQFF.

This clonotype was detected ten times or more. CDR3 amino acids: CASSIAEGYEQFF. CDR3 bases: TGTGCCAGTAGTATAGCGGAGGGCTATGAGCAGTTCTTC. This chain connects TRBV19 to TRBJ2-1; D may be TRBD2 (6 bases). The germline gives CDR1 LNHDA, CDR2 SQIVND (reference sequence). The ends were cut back, 1 base at V and 8 bases at J, with 9 bases in the middle. This CDR3 contains 13 residues. Variable domain in full (rest from reference TRBV19 and TRBJ2-1): DGGITQSPKYLFRKEGQNVTLSCEQNLNHDAMYWYRQDPGQGLRLIYYSQIVNDFQKGDIAEGYSVSREKKESFPLTVTSAQKNPTAFYLCASSIAEGYEQFFGPGTRLTVL.

The chain joins TRBV20-1 to TRBJ2-1, with 8 nucleotides matching TRBD2. The germline V gene encodes CDR1 DFQATT and CDR2 SNEGSKA (reference sequence). V shed 6 bases, J shed 1 base, and the junction held 2 bases outside the gene matches. The CDR3 loop spans 13 amino acids. As DNA, the CDR3 is TGCAGTGCCGGGGGGGGGTCCTACAATGAGCAGTTCTTC. Its translation is CSAGGGSYNEQFF.

This clonotype was counted at least ten times. This sequence joins TRBV7-2 and TRBJ2-2; TRBD2 matches 9 bases. The germline CDR1 and CDR2 sequences are SGHTA and FQGNSA. CDR3 size: 19 residues. J was trimmed by 1 base and V by 5 bases; bases with no gene match: 14. In nucleotides, the CDR3 is TGTGCCAGCAGCGAGATACCGAGCGGGAGGATTTGGAACACCGGGGAGCTGTTTTTT. It is translated as CASSEIPSGRIWNTGELFF. The whole variable domain, remainder taken from reference TRBV7-2 and TRBJ2-2, is GAGVSQSPSNKVTEKGKDVELRCDPISGHTALYWYRQSLGQGLEFLIYFQGNSAPDKSGLPSDRFSAERTGGSVSTLTIQRTQQEDSAVYLCASSEIPSGRIWNTGELFFGEGSRLTVL.

This clonotype was seen ten or more times. The chain uses TRBV20-1 and TRBJ2-3, with a possible D match to TRBD2 (5 bases). Germline-derived CDR1 and CDR2 are DFQATT and SNEGSKA (reference sequence). This CDR3 region has 14 residues. Trimming cost V 2 bases and J 0 bases, with 9 bases left between them. This CDR3 is CSARPGLSTDTQYF. In DNA form, the CDR3 reads TGCAGTGCTAGACCAGGACTGAGCACAGATACGCAGTATTTT.

Remarks on this clonotype: A read error may be the cause here, since a much bigger clone is one base away. CDR3: CSVTSGSRQFF. The CDR3 nucleotides read TGCAGCGTTACCTCCGGGAGTAGGCAGTTCTTC. The gene calls are TRBV29-1 and TRBJ2-1, with a tentative D call TRBD2 (6 bases). Trimming removed 5 bases at V and 12 bases at J, with 14 bases between. The CDR3 length is 11 residues. Germline CDR1 SQVTM, CDR2 ANQGSEA.

The table lists this clonotype with a few counts. This sequence joins TRBV20-1 and TRBJ2-1; TRBD2 aligns across 13 bases. Germline trimming cut 4 bases from V and 9 bases from J; bases unmatched to any gene: 9. Germline V gene data show CDR1 as DFQATT and CDR2 as SNEGSKA (reference sequence). The CDR3 has 15 amino acids. CDR3 in amino acids: CSAISTSGGAGEQFF. CDR3 sequence (DNA): TGCAGTGCTATTAGTACTAGCGGGGGGGCCGGTGAGCAGTTCTTC.

The chain carries TRBV28 and TRBJ2-3; 7 bases are shared with TRBD2. Trimming took 8 bases from V and 2 from J; bases not matched to a gene: 4. Germline CDR1 is MDHEN and CDR2 is SYDVKM. This CDR3 spans 13 amino acids. This CDR3 reads CASLSGNTDTQYF. The DNA of the CDR3 is TGTGCCAGCTTGAGCGGGAACACAGATACGCAGTATTTT.

CDR3: CASGLLARNEQFF. CDR3 nucleotides: TGTGCCAGCGGCCTACTAGCGAGGAATGAGCAGTTCTTC. J is TRBJ2-1 and V is TRBV12-3 or TRBV12-4; 7 positions agree with TRBD2. The CDR3 length is 13 residues. J lost 7 bases, V lost 8 bases, and 8 bases had no gene match.

The chain has TRBV29-1 and TRBJ1-1; 7 positions match TRBD1. The trim removed 7 bases at V and 0 bases at J, leaving 5 bases unmatched. CDR3 length: 13 residues. The V gene's germline CDR1 is SQVTM and CDR2 ANQGSEA. CDR3 coding DNA: TGCAGCGCCGACAGGGCTGTGAACACTGAAGCTTTCTTT. Translation: CSADRAVNTEAFF.

Many counts were recorded for this clonotype. This chain links TRBV20-1 with TRBJ2-5; D tentatively reads TRBD1 or TRBD2 (5 bases each). Germline loops: CDR1 DFQATT, CDR2 SNEGSKA (reference sequence). Trimming removed 2 bases at V and 3 bases at J, with 10 bases between. The length of the CDR3 is 13 residues. DNA of the CDR3: TGCAGTGCTAGACCCGGGGCGGAAGAGACCCAGTACTTC. It yields the protein CSARPGAEETQYF.

This clonotype has ten or more counts. A junction boundary mismatches the germline segment, possibly from a read error. CDR3 DNA sequence: TGTGCCAGCAGTTTTTCAGGGTCAGGAAAACTAGGGGCTAAACTCTTC. Translation: CASSFSGSGKLGAKLF. The V call is TRBV12-3 or TRBV12-4, the J call TRBJ2-1, with D perhaps being TRBD1 or TRBD2 (5 bases each). This CDR3 is 16 amino acids long.